The rows below give T cell receptor beta chains drawn from one sample of a study of preoperative IRX-2 immunotherapy in early breast cancer. The assay was immunoSEQ multiplex PCR, and TCRdb's table has in-frame clones only and misses some. The sample includes tens of thousands of clones, approximately 95% of them seen just once. The material was tumor tissue, obtained after IRX-2 immunotherapy. The receptors were sampled from a human donor with breast cancer. CDR3s leave out the opening cysteine and the closing phenylalanine or tryptophan.

>TRBV20-1|7
SAPSGYT
>TRBV12-5|17
ASGFYRSGEDDFTDTQY
>TRBV2|12
ASSRQQGIHEQY
>TRBV4-2|11
ASSQARGSPLH
>TRBV19|13
ASSIAGLVTYEQY
>TRBV7-2|13
ASSFSAGVGETQY
>TRBV7-7|13
ASSPSGRATDTQY
>TRBV6-5|14
ASSYGLAGGGETQY
>TRBV18|11
ASSPEENYGYT
>TRBV11-3|12
ASSFGTGPYEQY
>TRBV4-1|11
ASSQVSNQPQH
>TRBV5-6|13
ASSLGLAGTYEQY
>TRBV7-8|13
ASSSQLGRNYGYT
>TRBV9|16
ASSVLPSGEGARNEQF
>TRBV6-1|14
ASSDHPGRRDYEQY
>TRBV30|11
AWDRGGTYEQY
>TRBV28|13
ASSLPGQKTEKLF
>TRBV9|12
ASSSSGSLDTQY
>TRBV4-3|14
ASSRNLAGEVDTQY
>TRBV18|9
ASSRGDTQY
>TRBV9|15
ASSVGGGPGRTGELF
>TRBV21-1|13
ASSRESYGYYEQY
>TRBV9|13
ASSVDWGLGGELF
>TRBV5-1|17
ASSSGSGGALANTGELF
>TRBV7-9|15
ASSSGVETEVKETQY
>TRBV4-1|11
ASSLPDYNEQF
>TRBV7-3|14
ASSFSIQGRYNEQF
>TRBV11-3|15
ASSLTPLAGGHNEQF
>TRBV20-1|9
SAHRGWEQY
>TRBV5-6|13
ASSLGGRGNNEQF
>TRBV5-5|14
ASSFGSAGRDYGYT
>TRBV5-1|16
ASSMHLGGTGNYNEQF
>TRBV7-9|10
ASSLGDREAF
>TRBV6-5|12
ASKAGPNTGELF
>TRBV27|12
ASRGGVYNSPLH
>TRBV6-6|11
ATPSGPSYEQY
>TRBV7-9|16
ASSPTSGSSRSTDTQY
>TRBV11-2|13
ASSLDPGRGLPQH
>TRBV2|11
ASSESGLAEAF
>TRBV5-5|13
ASSFDPGSYNEQF
>TRBV4-1|16
ASSQEGGAGSLSVEQY
>TRBV7-6|12
ASSSQDGGNTIY
>TRBV5-1|11
ASSLDGDYGYT
>TRBV27|10
ASSSSPPGYT
>TRBV29-1|15
SVPKQGLSSGANVLT
>TRBV9|14
ASSVALRGGDNEQF